The clone carrying this TCR beta chain was observed at least ten times. V lost 1 base and J 2 bases, leaving 12 bases between the germline ends. The CDR3 sequence is 15 residues long. The germline V gene has CDR1 SGHTA and CDR2 FQGNSA. Donor samples were obtained from healthy Caucasian individuals from Russia, aged about 6 to 100. The authors ran a second PCR of 7 to 11 cycles using a sample-barcoded 5' primer and a J-beta primer mix. MiXCR was run by TCRdb on the 5' RACE reads, yielding one entry per CDR3 protein. The sample lists more than 750,000 distinct CDR3 sequences, about 29% seen once, with 9.5% to 13% in the top ten. The record originates from a study of blood T cells in healthy people across ages. The data were also submitted as part of a second study, on T cells of mothers and their children. From that paper: Three healthy Caucasian mothers and their six children donated. Sample barcodes and 2-4 random nucleotides were added by the M1S primer of the second PCR.

The source material was blood. This clonotype originated in a woman in her 40s in good health. This sequence joins TRBV7-2 and TRBJ2-7; TRBD2 is a possible D gene (6 bases). The CDR3 loop is CASSLGGTATYEQYF. Here the CDR3 DNA reads TGTGCCAGCAGCTTAGGCGGGACGGCCACCTACGAGCAGTACTTC.